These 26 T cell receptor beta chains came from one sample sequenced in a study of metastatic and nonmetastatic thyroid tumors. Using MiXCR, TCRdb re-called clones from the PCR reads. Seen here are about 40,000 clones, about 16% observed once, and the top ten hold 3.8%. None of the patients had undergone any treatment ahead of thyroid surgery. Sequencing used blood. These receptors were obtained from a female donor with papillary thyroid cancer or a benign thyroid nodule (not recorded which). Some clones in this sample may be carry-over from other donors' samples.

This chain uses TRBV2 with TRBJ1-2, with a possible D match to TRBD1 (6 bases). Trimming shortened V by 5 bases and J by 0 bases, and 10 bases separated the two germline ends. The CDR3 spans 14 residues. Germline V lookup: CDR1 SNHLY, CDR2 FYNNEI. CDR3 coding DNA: TGTGCCAGCAGTCAGGACAGCACTAACTATGGCTACACCTTC. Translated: CASSQDSTNYGYTF. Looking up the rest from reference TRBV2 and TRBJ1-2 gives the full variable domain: EPEVTQTPSHQVTQMGQEVILRCVPISNHLYFYWYRQILGQKVEFLVSFYNNEISEKSEIFDDQFSVERPDGSNFTLKIRSTKLEDSAMYFCASSQDSTNYGYTFGSGTRLTVV.

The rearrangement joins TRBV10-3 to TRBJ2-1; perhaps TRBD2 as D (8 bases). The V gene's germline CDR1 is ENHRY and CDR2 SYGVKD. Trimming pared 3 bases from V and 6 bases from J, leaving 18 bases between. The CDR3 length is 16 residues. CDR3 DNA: TGTGCCATCAGTGACGGGGGGGGACAGACCGTCAATGAGCAGTTCTTC. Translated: CAISDGGGQTVNEQFF.

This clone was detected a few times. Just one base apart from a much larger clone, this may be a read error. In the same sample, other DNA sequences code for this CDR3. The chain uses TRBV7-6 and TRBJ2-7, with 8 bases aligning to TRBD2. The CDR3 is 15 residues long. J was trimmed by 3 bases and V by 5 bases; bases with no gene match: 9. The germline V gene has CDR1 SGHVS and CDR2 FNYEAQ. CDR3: CASSVGTSGNYEQYF. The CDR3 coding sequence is TGTGCCAGCAGCGTTGGTACTAGCGGAAACTACGAGCAGTACTTC. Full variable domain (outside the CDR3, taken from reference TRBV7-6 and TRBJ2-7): GAGVSQSPRYKVTKRGQDVALRCDPISGHVSLYWYRQALGQGPEFLTYFNYEAQQDKSGLPNDRFSAERPEGSISTLTIQRTEQRDSAMYRCASSVGTSGNYEQYFGPGTRLTVT.

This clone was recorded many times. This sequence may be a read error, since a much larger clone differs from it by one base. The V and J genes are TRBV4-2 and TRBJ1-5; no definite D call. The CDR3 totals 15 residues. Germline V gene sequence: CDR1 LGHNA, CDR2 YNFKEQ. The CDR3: CAGSRDPDSNQPQHF. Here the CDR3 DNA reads TGTGCCGGCAGCCGGGATCCAGATAGCAATCAGCCCCAGCATTTT.

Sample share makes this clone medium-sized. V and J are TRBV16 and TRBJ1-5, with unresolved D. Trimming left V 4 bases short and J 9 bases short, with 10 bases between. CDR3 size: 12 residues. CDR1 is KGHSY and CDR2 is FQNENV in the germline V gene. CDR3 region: CASSLPAGPQHF. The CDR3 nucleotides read TGTGCCAGCAGCCTCCCGGCGGGGCCCCAGCATTTT. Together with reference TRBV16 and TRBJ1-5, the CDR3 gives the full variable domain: GEEVAQTPKHLVRGEGQKAKLYCAPIKGHSYVFWYQQVLKNEFKFLISFQNENVFDETGMPKERFSAKCLPNSPCSLEIQATKLEDSAVYFCASSLPAGPQHFGDGTRLSIL.

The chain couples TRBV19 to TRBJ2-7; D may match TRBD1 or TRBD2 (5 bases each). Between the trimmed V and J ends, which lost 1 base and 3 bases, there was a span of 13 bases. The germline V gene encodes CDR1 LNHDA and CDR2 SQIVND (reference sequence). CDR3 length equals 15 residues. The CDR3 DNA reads TGTGCCAGTAGTATAGCCGGGGCAACCTTCTACGAGCAGTACTTC. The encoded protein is CASSIAGATFYEQYF.

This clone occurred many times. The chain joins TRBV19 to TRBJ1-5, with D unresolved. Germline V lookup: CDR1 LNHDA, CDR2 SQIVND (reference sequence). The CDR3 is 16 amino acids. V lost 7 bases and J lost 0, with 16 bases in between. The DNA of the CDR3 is TGTGCCAGTACCTGGTCAGGATCCGATAGCAATCAGCCCCAGCATTTT. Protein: CASTWSGSDSNQPQHF.

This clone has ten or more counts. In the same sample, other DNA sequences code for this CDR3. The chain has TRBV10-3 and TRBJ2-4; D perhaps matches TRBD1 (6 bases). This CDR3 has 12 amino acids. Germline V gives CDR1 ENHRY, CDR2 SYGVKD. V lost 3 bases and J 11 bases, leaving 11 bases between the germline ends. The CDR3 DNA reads TGTGCCATCAGTGATGGGGGCGGGTTTCAGTACTTC. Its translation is CAISDGGGFQYF.

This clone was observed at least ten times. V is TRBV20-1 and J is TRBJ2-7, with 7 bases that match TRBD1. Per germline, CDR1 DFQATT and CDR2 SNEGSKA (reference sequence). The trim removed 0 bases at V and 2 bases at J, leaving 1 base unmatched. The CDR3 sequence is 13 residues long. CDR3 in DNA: TGCAGTGCTAGAGAAGACAGGGCCTACGAGCAGTACTTC. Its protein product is CSAREDRAYEQYF.

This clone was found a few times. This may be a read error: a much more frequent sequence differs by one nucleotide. CDR3 DNA sequence: TGTGCCAGCAGCCGACTCGGGACAGGGTTGTTTTTT. It translates to CASSRLGTGLFF. The chain carries TRBV5-6 and TRBJ1-4, with TRBD1 identical over 9 bases. CDR1 is SGHDT and CDR2 is YYEEEE in the germline V gene. This CDR3 region has 12 residues. V trimming: 4 bases; J trimming: 15 bases; junction bases outside the gene matches: 7.

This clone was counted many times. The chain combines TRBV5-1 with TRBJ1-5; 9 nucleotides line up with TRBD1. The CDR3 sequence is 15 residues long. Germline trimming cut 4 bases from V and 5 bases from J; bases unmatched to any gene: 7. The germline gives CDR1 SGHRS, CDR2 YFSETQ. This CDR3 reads CASSAGQGLDQPQHF. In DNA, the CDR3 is TGCGCCAGCAGCGCCGGACAGGGGCTCGATCAGCCCCAGCATTTT.

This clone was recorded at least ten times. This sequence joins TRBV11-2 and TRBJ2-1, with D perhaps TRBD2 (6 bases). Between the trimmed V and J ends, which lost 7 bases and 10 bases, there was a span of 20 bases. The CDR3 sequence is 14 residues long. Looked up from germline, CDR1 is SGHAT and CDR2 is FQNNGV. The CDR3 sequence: CASNPKRVLGEQFF. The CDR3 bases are TGTGCCAGCAACCCCAAGCGGGTGCTTGGAGAGCAGTTCTTC.

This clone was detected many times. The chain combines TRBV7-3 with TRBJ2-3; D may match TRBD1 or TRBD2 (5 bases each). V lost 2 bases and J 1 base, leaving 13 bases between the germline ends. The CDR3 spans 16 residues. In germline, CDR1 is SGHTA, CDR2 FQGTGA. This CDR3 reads CASSLDGALGTDTQYF. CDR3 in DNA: TGTGCCAGCAGCTTAGACGGGGCCCTTGGCACAGATACGCAGTATTTT.

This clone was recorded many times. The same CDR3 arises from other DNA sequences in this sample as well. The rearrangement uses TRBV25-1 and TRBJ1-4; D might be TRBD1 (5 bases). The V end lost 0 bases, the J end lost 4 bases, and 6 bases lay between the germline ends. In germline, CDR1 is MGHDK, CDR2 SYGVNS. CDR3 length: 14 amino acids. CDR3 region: CASSEYRGNEKLFF. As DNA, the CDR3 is TGTGCCAGCAGTGAATATAGGGGTAATGAAAAACTGTTTTTT.

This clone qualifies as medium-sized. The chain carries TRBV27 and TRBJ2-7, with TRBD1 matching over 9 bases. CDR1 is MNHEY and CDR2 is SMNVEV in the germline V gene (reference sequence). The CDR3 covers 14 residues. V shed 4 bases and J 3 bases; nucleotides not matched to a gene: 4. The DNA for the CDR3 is TGTGCCAGCAGTTCCACGACAGGGGGCTACGAGCAGTACTTC. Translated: CASSSTTGGYEQYF.

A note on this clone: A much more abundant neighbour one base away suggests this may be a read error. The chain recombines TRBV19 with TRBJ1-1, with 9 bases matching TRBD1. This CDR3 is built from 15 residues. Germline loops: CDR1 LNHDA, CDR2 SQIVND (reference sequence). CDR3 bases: TGTGTCAGTAGTACACCGGGACAGGGAAGAACTGAAGCTTTATTT. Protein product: CVSSTPGQGRTEALF. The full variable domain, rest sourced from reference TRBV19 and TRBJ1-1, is DGGITQSPKYLFRKEGQNVTLSCEQNLNHDAMYWYRQDPGQGLRLIYYSQIVNDFQKGDIAEGYSVSREKKESFPLTVTSAQKNPTAFYLCVSSTPGQGRTEALFGQGTRLTVV.

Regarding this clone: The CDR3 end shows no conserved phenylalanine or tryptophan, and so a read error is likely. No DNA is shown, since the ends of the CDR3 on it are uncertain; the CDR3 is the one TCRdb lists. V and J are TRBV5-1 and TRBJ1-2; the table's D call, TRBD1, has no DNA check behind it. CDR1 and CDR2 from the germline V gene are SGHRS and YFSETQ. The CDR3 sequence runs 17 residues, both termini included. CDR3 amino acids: CASSLDPNRGVPLWLHL.

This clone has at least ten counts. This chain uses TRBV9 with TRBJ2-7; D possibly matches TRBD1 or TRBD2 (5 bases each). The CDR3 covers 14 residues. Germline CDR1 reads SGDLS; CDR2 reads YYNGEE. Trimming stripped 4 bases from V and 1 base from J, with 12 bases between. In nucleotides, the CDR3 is TGTGCCAGCAGCCTCGGGGCGAATTCCTACGAGCAGTACTTC. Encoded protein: CASSLGANSYEQYF.

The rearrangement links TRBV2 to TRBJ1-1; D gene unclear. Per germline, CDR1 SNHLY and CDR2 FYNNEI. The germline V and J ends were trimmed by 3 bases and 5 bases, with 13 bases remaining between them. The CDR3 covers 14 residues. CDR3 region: CASSENMGSTEAFF. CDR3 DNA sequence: TGTGCCAGCAGTGAGAACATGGGTTCTACTGAAGCTTTCTTT.

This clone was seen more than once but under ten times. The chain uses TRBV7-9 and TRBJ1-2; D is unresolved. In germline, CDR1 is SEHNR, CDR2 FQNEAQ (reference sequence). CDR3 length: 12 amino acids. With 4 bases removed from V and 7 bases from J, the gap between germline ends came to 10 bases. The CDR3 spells CASSSQVAGYTF. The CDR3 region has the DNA TGTGCCAGCAGCTCCCAGGTTGCTGGCTACACCTTC.

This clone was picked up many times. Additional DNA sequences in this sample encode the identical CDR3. The CDR3 loop is CASSLGGNTEAFF. Here the CDR3 DNA reads TGTGCCAGCAGTTTAGGGGGGAACACTGAAGCTTTCTTT. The rearrangement uses TRBV12-3 or TRBV12-4 and TRBJ1-1; D is unresolved. The CDR3 is made up of 13 amino acids. Trimming left V 1 base short and J 1 base short, with 4 bases between.

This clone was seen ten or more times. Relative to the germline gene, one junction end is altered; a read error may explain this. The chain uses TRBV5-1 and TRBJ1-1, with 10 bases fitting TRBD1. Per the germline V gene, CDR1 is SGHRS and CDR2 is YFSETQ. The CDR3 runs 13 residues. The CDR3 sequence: CASNLGTGAIAFF. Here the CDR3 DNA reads TGCGCCAGCAACTTGGGGACAGGGGCGATAGCTTTCTTT.

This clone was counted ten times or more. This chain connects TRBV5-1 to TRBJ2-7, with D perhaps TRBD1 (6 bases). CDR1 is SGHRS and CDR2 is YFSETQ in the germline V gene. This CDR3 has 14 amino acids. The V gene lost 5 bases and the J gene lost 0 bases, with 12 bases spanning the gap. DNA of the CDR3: TGCGCCAGCAGGCCCCGGGACAACTCCTACGAGCAGTACTTC. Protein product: CASRPRDNSYEQYF.

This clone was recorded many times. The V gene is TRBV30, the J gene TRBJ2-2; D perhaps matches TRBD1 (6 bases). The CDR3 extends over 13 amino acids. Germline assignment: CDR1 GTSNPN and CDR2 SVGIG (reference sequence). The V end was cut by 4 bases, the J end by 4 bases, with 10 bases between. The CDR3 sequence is CAWNRETTGELFF. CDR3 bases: TGTGCCTGGAACAGGGAGACCACCGGGGAGCTGTTTTTT.

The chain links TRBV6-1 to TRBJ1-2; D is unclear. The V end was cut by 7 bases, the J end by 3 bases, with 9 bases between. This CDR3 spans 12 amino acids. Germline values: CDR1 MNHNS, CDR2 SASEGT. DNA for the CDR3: TGTGCCAGCACCGACCTTTACTATGGCTACACCTTC. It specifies CASTDLYYGYTF.

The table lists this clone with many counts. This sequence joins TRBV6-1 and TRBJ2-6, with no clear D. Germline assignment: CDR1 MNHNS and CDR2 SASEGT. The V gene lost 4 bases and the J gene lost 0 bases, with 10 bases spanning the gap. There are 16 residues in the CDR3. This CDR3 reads CASSGRITSGANVLTF. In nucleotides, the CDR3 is TGTGCCAGCAGTGGACGGATCACCTCTGGGGCCAACGTCCTGACTTTC.